These 17 T cell receptor beta chains share one sample of origin, sequenced in a study of T cells expressing NK-cell markers. Each CDR3 protein gets one entry in TCRdb, which reprocessed the 5' RACE reads and gives no DNA. The data include 300,000 or so distinct CDR3 sequences; the top ten clones carry 4% to 5%. The sequencing input was blood T cells: a sorted CD56 or NKG2C T cell subset, CD4+ or CD8+ T cells, or bulk PBMC T cells (not recorded which). These receptors were obtained from a woman aged 18 to 75 in good health.

The J gene is TRBJ2-1, the V gene TRBV7-7; the TCRdb D gene call, TRBD2, has no DNA to confirm it. This CDR3 spans 15 amino acids. Looked up from germline, CDR1 is SSHAT and CDR2 is FNYEAQ (reference sequence). CDR3 in amino acids: CASSLTSGIGNEQFF.

The gene calls are TRBV12-3 or TRBV12-4 and TRBJ1-4; with no DNA, the TCRdb D assignment of TRBD1 cannot be verified. The CDR3 runs 11 residues. CDR3 protein: CASKGGEKLFF.

The genes are TRBV10-1 and TRBJ1-1. Germline CDR1 WNHNN, CDR2 SYGVQD (reference sequence). The CDR3 has 17 residues. The CDR3 is CASSGTRRGGTNTEAFF.

The rearrangement joins TRBV12-3 or TRBV12-4 to TRBJ1-5; with no DNA, the TCRdb D assignment of TRBD1 cannot be verified. This CDR3 comprises 16 residues. The CDR3 loop is CASSFGAGGSKGPQHF.

The chain uses TRBV12-3 or TRBV12-4 and TRBJ1-6; TCRdb calls TRBD1, which cannot be checked without DNA. The CDR3 is made up of 13 amino acids. CDR3 sequence reads: CASRKTANSPLHF.

The chain employs TRBV21-1 and TRBJ2-5; checking the TCRdb D call of TRBD1 is not possible without DNA. TRBV21-1 is a listed pseudogene. The CDR3 is 15 amino acids. This chain's CDR3 is CASTLEGQGQVTQYF.

J is TRBJ2-1 and V is TRBV11-2; the TCRdb call, TRBD2, lacks DNA for checking. The germline V gene has CDR1 SGHAT and CDR2 FQNNGV. The CDR3 is 18 amino acids. This CDR3 reads CASSSTGTTSGRKNEQFF.

The chain carries TRBV3-1 and TRBJ1-1. CDR3 length equals 14 residues. CDR1 is LGHDT, CDR2 YNNKEL, per germline (reference sequence). This CDR3 is CASSQYERVTEAFF.

The J gene is TRBJ2-3, the V gene TRBV12-3 or TRBV12-4; TCRdb designates TRBD2, a call that cannot be tested without DNA. This CDR3 has 18 residues. CDR3: CASTWLLAGAVYTDTQYF.

The CDR3 region is CASSYFGVSSYNEQFF. V usage is TRBV6-5 and J usage is TRBJ2-1. CDR3 length: 16 amino acids. CDR1 and CDR2 from the germline V gene are MNHEY and SVGAGI.

The V call is TRBV7-6, the J call TRBJ1-1; TCRdb picks TRBD1, but there is no DNA to check that call. Germline assignment: CDR1 SGHVS and CDR2 FNYEAQ. This CDR3 region has 14 residues. The CDR3 protein is CASRRTGEDTEAFF.

This chain uses TRBV2 with TRBJ1-6; checking the TCRdb D call of TRBD1 is not possible without DNA. The CDR3 consists of 15 residues. Germline V gene lookup returns CDR1 SNHLY and CDR2 FYNNEI. The CDR3 loop is CASRGTGTGNSPLHF.

The V gene is TRBV29-1, the J gene TRBJ1-5; as DNA is missing, the TRBD1 call by TCRdb cannot be tested. The CDR3 is 13 residues long. The germline gives CDR1 SQVTM, CDR2 ANQGSEA. CDR3: CSVGGGRNQPQHF.

This chain connects TRBV20-1 to TRBJ2-2; TCRdb names TRBD1, which stays unverified in the absence of DNA. The germline CDR1 and CDR2 sequences are DFQATT and SNEGSKA (reference sequence). The CDR3 sequence is 14 residues long. The CDR3 sequence is CSAKYGGNTGELFF.

The V gene is TRBV7-2, the J gene TRBJ1-5; TCRdb's assignment of TRBD1 cannot be checked, as there is no DNA. This CDR3 has 17 residues. Germline V gives CDR1 SGHTA, CDR2 FQGNSA. CDR3 amino acids: CASSLGQGAPGNQPQHF.

This rearrangement joins TRBV5-1 to TRBJ1-2; the TCRdb call, TRBD1, lacks DNA for checking. This CDR3 comprises 12 residues. CDR1 is SGHRS and CDR2 is YFSETQ in the germline V gene. The CDR3 is CASSTENYGYTF.

This chain uses TRBV6-2 or TRBV6-3 with TRBJ2-5; TCRdb selects TRBD1, and the lack of DNA leaves this call unchecked. Germline CDR1 is MNHEY and CDR2 is SVGEGT. The CDR3 is made up of 15 amino acids. The CDR3 protein is CASRTGGEGRETQYF.